These 8 T cell receptor beta chains originate from one sample sequenced in a study of vaccination effects on CD4 cells after COVID-19. For these TCRs, the target antigens are not known. This table comes from immunoSEQ multiplex PCR, and its TCRdb copy is limited to in-frame clones, with some not included. The sample contains around 30,000 clones, roughly 71% of which appear only once. Ahead of sequencing, the ViraFEST assay grew antigen-specific CD4+ T cells using viral peptide pools. Cells that had been cultured for 10 days were the source of isolated CD4+ T cells. Two doses of BNT162b2 or mRNA-1273 vaccine were administered to participants. The source material was CD4+ T cells from PBMCs cultured with HCoV-OC43 spike peptides, sampled after COVID-19 vaccination. Described subset: HCoV-OC43 spike overlapping peptide pool stimulation. These receptors came from a human donor who received a COVID-19 vaccine.

This clone appeared a few times. The rearrangement joins TRBV7-9 to TRBJ2-3; D uncertain. CDR1 is SEHNR, CDR2 FQNEAQ, per germline (reference sequence). The V end lost 1 base, the J end lost 0 bases, and 5 bases lay between the germline ends. The CDR3 length is 14 residues. The CDR3 here is CASSLELSTDTQYF. The CDR3 DNA is TGTGCCAGCAGCTTAGAGCTGAGCACAGATACGCAGTATTTT.

This clone was observed a handful of times. The rearrangement joins TRBV3-1 (or the pseudogene TRBV3-2) to TRBJ2-7; 11 positions agree with TRBD2. The V and J ends lost 5 bases and 3 bases, in that order; junction bases with no gene match: 6. In germline, CDR1 is LGHDT, CDR2 YNNKEL (reference sequence). The CDR3 length is 15 residues. This CDR3 reads CASSTTSGKIYEQYF. The CDR3 DNA reads TGTGCCAGCAGCACGACTAGCGGGAAGATCTACGAGCAGTACTTC.

The chain uses TRBV2 and TRBJ2-2; 9 bases are shared with TRBD2. Trimming at V came to 4 bases and at J to 4 bases, leaving 4 bases not matched to a gene. CDR1 and CDR2 from the germline V gene are SNHLY and FYNNEI. The CDR3 has 15 amino acids. CDR3 DNA sequence: TGTGCCAGCAGTGCGCTAGCGGGAAGCACCGGGGAGCTGTTTTTT. This gives the protein CASSALAGSTGELFF.

This chain joins TRBV5-1 and TRBJ2-1; 14 bases are shared with TRBD2. CDR1 is SGHRS and CDR2 is YFSETQ in the germline V gene. This CDR3 comprises 17 residues. V shed 3 bases, J shed 8 bases, and the junction held 10 bases outside the gene matches. CDR3 sequence: CASSSGTSGSLYDEQFF. CDR3 bases: TGCGCCAGCAGCTCTGGGACTAGCGGGAGTCTATATGATGAGCAGTTCTTC.

The chain carries TRBV18 and TRBJ2-2, with a possible D match to TRBD2 (6 bases). This CDR3 has 12 amino acids. Germline CDR1 and CDR2: KGHSH and LQKENI. The germline V and J ends were trimmed by 10 bases and 4 bases, with 10 bases remaining between them. The CDR3 protein is CATHGGTGELFF. CDR3 DNA: TGTGCCACCCACGGGGGCACCGGGGAGCTGTTTTTT.

This chain's CDR3 is CASSDSKGRGSGANVLTF. The CDR3 coding sequence is TGTGCCAGCAGTGACTCTAAGGGGCGCGGCTCTGGGGCCAACGTCCTGACTTTC. This sequence joins TRBV6-4 and TRBJ2-6; weak D call: TRBD1 (5 bases). Trimming left V 0 bases short and J 0 bases short, with 12 bases between. Per germline, CDR1 MRHNA and CDR2 SNTAGT. CDR3 size: 18 residues.

In its sample, this clone was seen once. The chain is built from TRBV6-6 and TRBJ2-3; D may be TRBD2 (5 bases). The germline V gene has CDR1 MNHNY and CDR2 SVGAGI (reference sequence). V was clipped by 4 bases and J by 8 bases, with 16 bases between them. The length of the CDR3 is 14 residues. The CDR3 DNA reads as TGTGCCAGCAGTTCTAACACCCCTAGCCCTACGCAGTATTTT. As protein: CASSSNTPSPTQYF.

The rearrangement links TRBV2 to TRBJ2-3; D unclear. The V and J ends lost 7 bases and 8 bases respectively, with 16 bases between them. Germline V gives CDR1 SNHLY, CDR2 FYNNEI. CDR3 length equals 13 residues. The CDR3 DNA is TGTGCCAGCACCGCTCTTCAATCGGGTACGCAGTATTTT. It translates to CASTALQSGTQYF.